The rows below give T cell receptor beta chains drawn from one sample of a study of cytomegalovirus exposure and HLA in healthy donors. The method was immunoSEQ multiplex PCR; TCRdb's version includes in-frame clones alone and lacks a portion of them. Of about 140,000 clones listed, around 82% were seen once; the top ten hold roughly 3.2%. Specimen: PBMCs. The receptor set was obtained from a young man in good health and CMV-seropositive. CDR3s include the opening cysteine and the closing phenylalanine or tryptophan. D genes are given only for firm matches. Rows may omit the clone size; those that give it use once, few, many or a size class.

CDR3 length | J gene | D gene | clone size | V gene | CDR3 DNA | CDR3 protein
12 | TRBJ2-1 | . | . | TRBV29-1 | TGCAGCGTTGAAAGGGGGGGCAATGAGCAGTTCTTC | CSVERGGNEQFF
14 | TRBJ2-7 | . | once | TRBV14 | TGTGCCAGCAGCCAGGACTATCGCTCCTACGAGCAGTACTTC | CASSQDYRSYEQYF
13 | TRBJ1-1 | . | . | TRBV18 | TGTGCCAGCTCACCAGGAGGGGTCACTGAAGCTTTCTTT | CASSPGGVTEAFF
16 | TRBJ2-3 | TRBD2 | few | TRBV5-6 | TGTGCCAGCAGCTGGGGACTAGCGGGACGCACAGATACGCAGTATTTT | CASSWGLAGRTDTQYF
19 | TRBJ2-1 | . | . | TRBV27 | TGTGCCAACAGTTTTTCTAGTAGCCCAGTCACGAGCTCCTACAATGAGCAGTTCTTC | CANSFSSSPVTSSYNEQFF
13 | TRBJ2-3 | . | . | TRBV10-1 | TGCGCCAGCAGAGATGGACAGGGAGGGACGCAGTATTTT | CASRDGQGGTQYF
11 | TRBJ2-7 | . | . | TRBV20-1 | TGCAGTGCCGAAGAGGACAGCCGCATGTACTTC | CSAEEDSRMYF
13 | TRBJ1-1 | . | few | TRBV29-1 | TGCAGCGTTGGGACCACAGGGAACGCTGAAGCTTTCTTT | CSVGTTGNAEAFF
16 | TRBJ1-2 | TRBD1 | . | TRBV7-7 | TGTGCTAGCAGCTCCCCGGGGCAGGGGGCAAACTATGGCTACACCTTC | CASSSPGQGANYGYTF
16 | TRBJ1-3 | . | once | TRBV28 | TGTGCCAGCAGTTTAGGGGCGGGGGCATCTGGAAACACCATATATTTT | CASSLGAGASGNTIYF